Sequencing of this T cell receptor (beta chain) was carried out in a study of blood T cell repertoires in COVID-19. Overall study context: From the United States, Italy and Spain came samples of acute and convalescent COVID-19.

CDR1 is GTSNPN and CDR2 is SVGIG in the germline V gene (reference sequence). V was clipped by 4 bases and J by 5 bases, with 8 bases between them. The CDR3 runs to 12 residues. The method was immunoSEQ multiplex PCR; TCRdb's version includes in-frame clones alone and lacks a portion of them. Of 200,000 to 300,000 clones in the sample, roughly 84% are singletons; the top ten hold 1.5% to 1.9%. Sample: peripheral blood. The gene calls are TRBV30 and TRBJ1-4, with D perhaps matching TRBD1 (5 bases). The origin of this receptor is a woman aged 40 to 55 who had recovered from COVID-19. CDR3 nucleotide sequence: TGTGCCTGGATGGGGGGAAATGAAAAACTGTTTTTT. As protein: CAWMGGNEKLFF. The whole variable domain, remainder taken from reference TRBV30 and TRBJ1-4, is SQTIHQWPATLVQPVGSPLSLECTVEGTSNPNLYWYRQAAGRGLQLLFYSVGIGQISSEVPQNLSASRPQDRQFILSSKKLLLSDSGFYLCAWMGGNEKLFFGSGTQLSVL.